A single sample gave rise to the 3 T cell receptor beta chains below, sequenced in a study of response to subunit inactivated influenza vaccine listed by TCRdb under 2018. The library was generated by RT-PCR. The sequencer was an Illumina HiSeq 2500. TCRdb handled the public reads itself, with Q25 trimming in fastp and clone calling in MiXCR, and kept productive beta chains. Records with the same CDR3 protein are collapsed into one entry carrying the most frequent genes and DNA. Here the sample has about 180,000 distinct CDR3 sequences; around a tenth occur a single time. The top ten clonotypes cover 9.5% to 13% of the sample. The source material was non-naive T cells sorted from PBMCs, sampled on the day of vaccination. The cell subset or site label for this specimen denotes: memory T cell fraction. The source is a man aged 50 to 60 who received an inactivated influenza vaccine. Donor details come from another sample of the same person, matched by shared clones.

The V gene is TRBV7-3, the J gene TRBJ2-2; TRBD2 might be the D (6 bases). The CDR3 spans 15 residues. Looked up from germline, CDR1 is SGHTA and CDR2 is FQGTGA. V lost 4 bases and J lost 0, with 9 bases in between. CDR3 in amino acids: CASSSRTTNTGELFF. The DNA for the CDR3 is TGTGCCAGCAGCTCCCGGACTACGAACACCGGGGAGCTGTTTTTT.

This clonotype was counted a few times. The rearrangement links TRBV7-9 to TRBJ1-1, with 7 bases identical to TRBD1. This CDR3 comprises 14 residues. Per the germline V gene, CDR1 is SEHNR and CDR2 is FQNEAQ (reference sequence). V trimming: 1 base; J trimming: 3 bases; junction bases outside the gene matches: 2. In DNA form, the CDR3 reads TGTGCCAGCAGCTTAGGGAGGGGGCACACTGAAGCTTTCTTT. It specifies CASSLGRGHTEAFF.

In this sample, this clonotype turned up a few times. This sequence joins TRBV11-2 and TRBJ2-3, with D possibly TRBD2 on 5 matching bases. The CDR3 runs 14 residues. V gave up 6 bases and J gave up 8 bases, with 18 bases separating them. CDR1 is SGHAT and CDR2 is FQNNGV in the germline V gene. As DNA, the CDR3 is TGTGCCAGCAGTTCGACGGGGTTTTTCTCTACGCAGTATTTT. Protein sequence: CASSSTGFFSTQYF.